This T cell receptor (beta chain) was sequenced during a study of Ad26.COV2.S vaccination and SARS-CoV-2 variants. Study overall: The vaccine Ad26.COV2.S was put into the muscle once, or twice with 56 days between.

Trimming took off 7 bases at V and 8 bases at J, with 18 bases between the two ends. Looked up from germline, CDR1 is MNHEY and CDR2 is SMNVEV (reference sequence). This CDR3 is 15 amino acids long. The study, taken as a whole, reports: Estimates derived from TCR breadth and depth analyses may have underestimated total T cell responses. The breadth of spike-specific CD8+ and CD4+ T cell responses after vaccination was reportedly substantial.

This clone was detected only once. Its antigen is as yet unknown. Profiling relied on immunoSEQ multiplex PCR, and the TCRdb table lists in-frame clones only, not all of them. The data show hundreds of thousands of clones, around 86% seen once. Treatment reported: approximately 18 received Ad26.COV2.S at low or high dose, single or two shots; about five received placebo; per-sample allocation not given. Specimens were obtained on day 63 following the first vaccine or placebo injection. At a Boston site, the person donating was an adult of 18-55 years. The sequence was obtained from a person aged 18-65 years who received the Ad26.COV2.S COVID-19 vaccine or a placebo. The V call is TRBV27, the J call TRBJ1-6; the D gene is possibly TRBD1 (6 bases). This specimen was peripheral blood, taken in a trial of Ad26.COV2.S vaccine versus placebo. The chain's CDR3 is CASNGGGQKDSPLHF. The DNA for the CDR3 is TGTGCCAGCAACGGGGGCGGACAGAAGGATTCACCCCTCCACTTT.